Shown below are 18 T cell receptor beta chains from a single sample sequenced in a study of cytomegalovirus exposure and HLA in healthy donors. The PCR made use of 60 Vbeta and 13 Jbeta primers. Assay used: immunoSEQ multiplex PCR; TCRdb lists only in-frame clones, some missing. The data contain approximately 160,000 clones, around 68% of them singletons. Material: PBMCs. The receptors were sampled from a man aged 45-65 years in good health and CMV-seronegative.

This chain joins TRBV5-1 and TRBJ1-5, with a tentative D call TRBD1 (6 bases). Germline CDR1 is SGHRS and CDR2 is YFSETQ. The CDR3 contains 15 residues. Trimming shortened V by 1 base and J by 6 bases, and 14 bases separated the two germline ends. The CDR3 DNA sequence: TGCGCCAGCAGCTTGACTGCAGGGGATGGTCAGCCCCAGCATTTT. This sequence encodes CASSLTAGDGQPQHF.

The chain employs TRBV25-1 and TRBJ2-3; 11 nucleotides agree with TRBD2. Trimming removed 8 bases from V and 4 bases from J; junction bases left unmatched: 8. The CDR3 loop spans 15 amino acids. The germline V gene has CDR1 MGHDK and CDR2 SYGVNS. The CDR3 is CASGGLAGGADTQYF. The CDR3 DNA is TGTGCCAGCGGGGGGCTAGCGGGGGGCGCAGATACGCAGTATTTT.

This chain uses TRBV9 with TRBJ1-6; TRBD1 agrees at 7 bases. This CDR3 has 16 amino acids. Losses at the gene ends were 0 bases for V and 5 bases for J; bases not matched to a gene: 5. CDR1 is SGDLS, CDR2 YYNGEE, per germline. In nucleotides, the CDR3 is TGTGCCAGCAGCGTAGGGGGGACAGCCAATAATTCACCCCTCCACTTT. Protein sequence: CASSVGGTANNSPLHF.

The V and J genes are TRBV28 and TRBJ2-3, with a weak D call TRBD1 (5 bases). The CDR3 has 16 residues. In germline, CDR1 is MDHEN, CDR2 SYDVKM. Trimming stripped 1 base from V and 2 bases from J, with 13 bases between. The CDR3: CASSLSIQTDTDTQYF. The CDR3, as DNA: TGTGCCAGCAGTTTATCGATCCAGACAGACACAGATACGCAGTATTTT.

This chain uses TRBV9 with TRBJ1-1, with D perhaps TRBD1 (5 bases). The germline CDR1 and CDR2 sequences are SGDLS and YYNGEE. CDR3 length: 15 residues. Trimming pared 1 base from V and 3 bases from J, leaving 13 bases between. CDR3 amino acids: CASSVLGREDTEAFF. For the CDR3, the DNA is TGTGCCAGCAGCGTATTGGGCAGGGAGGACACTGAAGCTTTCTTT.

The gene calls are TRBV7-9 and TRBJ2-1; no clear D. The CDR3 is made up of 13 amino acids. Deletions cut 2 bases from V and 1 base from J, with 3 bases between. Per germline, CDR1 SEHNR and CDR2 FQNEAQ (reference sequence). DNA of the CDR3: TGTGCCAGCAGCTTACATTCCTACAATGAGCAGTTCTTC. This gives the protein CASSLHSYNEQFF.

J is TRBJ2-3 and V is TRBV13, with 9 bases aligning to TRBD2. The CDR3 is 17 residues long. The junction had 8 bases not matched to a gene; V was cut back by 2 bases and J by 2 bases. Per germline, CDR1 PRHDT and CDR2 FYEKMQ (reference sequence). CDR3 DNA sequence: TGTGCCAGCAGCTTATACCTAGCGGGGAGTTCCACAGATACGCAGTATTTT. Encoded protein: CASSLYLAGSSTDTQYF.

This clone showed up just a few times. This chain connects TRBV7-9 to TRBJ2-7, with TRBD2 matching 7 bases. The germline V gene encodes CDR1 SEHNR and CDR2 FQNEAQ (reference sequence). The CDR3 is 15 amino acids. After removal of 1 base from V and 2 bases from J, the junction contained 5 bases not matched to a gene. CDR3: CASSLGSAGAYEQYF. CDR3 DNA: TGTGCCAGCAGCTTAGGGTCGGCGGGGGCCTACGAGCAGTACTTC.

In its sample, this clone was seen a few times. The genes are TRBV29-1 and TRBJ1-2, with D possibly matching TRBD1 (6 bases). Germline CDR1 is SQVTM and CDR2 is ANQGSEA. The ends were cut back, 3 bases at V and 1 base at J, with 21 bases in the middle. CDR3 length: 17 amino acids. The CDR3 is CSVDPYSAGEGNYGYTF. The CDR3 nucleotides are TGCAGCGTTGACCCCTACTCCGCAGGGGAGGGTAACTATGGCTACACCTTC.

This chain's CDR3 is CASSVSGGAIIYEQYF. In DNA, the CDR3 is TGCGCCAGCAGTGTGAGCGGGGGGGCCATCATTTACGAGCAGTACTTC. V usage is TRBV10-2 and J usage is TRBJ2-7; TRBD2 matches 10 bases. Looked up from germline, CDR1 is WSHSY and CDR2 is SAAADI. The junction had 10 bases not matched to a gene; V was cut back by 4 bases and J by 4 bases. The CDR3 length is 16 residues.

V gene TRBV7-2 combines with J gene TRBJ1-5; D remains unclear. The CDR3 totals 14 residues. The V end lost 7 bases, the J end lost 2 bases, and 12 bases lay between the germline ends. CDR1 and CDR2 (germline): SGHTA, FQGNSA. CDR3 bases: TGTGCCAGCAACCCCACGCAGGGCAATCAGCCCCAGCATTTT. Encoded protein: CASNPTQGNQPQHF.

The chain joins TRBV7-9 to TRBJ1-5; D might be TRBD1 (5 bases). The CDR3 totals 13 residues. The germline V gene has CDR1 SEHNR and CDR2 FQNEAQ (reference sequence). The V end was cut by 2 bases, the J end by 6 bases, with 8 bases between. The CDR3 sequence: CASSLSGVQPQHF. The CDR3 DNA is TGTGCCAGCAGCTTATCGGGGGTTCAGCCCCAGCATTTT.

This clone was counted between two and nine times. This CDR3 reads CASTRTGGTEAFF. The CDR3 DNA reads TGTGCCAGCACCCGGACAGGGGGCACTGAAGCTTTCTTT. The gene calls are TRBV6-1 and TRBJ1-1; TRBD1 agrees at 10 bases. This CDR3 spans 13 amino acids. The germline V gene has CDR1 MNHNS and CDR2 SASEGT. V dropped 7 bases and J dropped 4; count of bases not matched to a gene: 3.

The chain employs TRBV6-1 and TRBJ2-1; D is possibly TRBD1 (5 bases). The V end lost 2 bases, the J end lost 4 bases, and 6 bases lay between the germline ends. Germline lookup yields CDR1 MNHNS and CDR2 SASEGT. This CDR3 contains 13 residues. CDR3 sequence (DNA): TGTGCCAGCAGTGAACAGGGATACAATGAGCAGTTCTTC. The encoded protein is CASSEQGYNEQFF.

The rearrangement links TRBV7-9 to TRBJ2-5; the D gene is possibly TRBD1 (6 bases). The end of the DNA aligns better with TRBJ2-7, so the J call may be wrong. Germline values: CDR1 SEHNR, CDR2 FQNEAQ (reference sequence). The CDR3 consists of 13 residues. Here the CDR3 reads CASSSGQTYEQYF. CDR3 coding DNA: TGTGCCAGCAGCTCAGGACAGACCTACGAGCAGTACTTC.

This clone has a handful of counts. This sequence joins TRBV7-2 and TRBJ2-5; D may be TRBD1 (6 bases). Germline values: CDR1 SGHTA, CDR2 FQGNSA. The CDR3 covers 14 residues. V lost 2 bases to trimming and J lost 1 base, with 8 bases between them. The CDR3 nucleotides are TGTGCCAGCAGCTTAACACAGGGCCAAGAGACCCAGTACTTC. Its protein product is CASSLTQGQETQYF.

The CDR3 loop is CASSSQSQGAGELFF. The CDR3 region has the DNA TGTGCCAGCAGCTCTCAATCGCAGGGGGCCGGGGAGCTGTTTTTT. The gene calls are TRBV7-6 and TRBJ2-2; 7 positions agree with TRBD1. V lost 4 bases to trimming and J lost 6 bases; unmatched junction nucleotides: 8. CDR1 and CDR2 from the germline V gene are SGHVS and FNYEAQ. CDR3 length equals 15 residues.

The CDR3 is CASSWEGTYEQYF. CDR3 DNA: TGCGCCAGCAGCTGGGAGGGGACCTACGAGCAGTACTTC. The chain combines TRBV5-1 with TRBJ2-7, with 7 bases fitting TRBD2. The CDR3 is 13 residues long. The germline V gene has CDR1 SGHRS and CDR2 YFSETQ. V lost 3 bases to trimming and J lost 2 bases; unmatched junction nucleotides: 2.